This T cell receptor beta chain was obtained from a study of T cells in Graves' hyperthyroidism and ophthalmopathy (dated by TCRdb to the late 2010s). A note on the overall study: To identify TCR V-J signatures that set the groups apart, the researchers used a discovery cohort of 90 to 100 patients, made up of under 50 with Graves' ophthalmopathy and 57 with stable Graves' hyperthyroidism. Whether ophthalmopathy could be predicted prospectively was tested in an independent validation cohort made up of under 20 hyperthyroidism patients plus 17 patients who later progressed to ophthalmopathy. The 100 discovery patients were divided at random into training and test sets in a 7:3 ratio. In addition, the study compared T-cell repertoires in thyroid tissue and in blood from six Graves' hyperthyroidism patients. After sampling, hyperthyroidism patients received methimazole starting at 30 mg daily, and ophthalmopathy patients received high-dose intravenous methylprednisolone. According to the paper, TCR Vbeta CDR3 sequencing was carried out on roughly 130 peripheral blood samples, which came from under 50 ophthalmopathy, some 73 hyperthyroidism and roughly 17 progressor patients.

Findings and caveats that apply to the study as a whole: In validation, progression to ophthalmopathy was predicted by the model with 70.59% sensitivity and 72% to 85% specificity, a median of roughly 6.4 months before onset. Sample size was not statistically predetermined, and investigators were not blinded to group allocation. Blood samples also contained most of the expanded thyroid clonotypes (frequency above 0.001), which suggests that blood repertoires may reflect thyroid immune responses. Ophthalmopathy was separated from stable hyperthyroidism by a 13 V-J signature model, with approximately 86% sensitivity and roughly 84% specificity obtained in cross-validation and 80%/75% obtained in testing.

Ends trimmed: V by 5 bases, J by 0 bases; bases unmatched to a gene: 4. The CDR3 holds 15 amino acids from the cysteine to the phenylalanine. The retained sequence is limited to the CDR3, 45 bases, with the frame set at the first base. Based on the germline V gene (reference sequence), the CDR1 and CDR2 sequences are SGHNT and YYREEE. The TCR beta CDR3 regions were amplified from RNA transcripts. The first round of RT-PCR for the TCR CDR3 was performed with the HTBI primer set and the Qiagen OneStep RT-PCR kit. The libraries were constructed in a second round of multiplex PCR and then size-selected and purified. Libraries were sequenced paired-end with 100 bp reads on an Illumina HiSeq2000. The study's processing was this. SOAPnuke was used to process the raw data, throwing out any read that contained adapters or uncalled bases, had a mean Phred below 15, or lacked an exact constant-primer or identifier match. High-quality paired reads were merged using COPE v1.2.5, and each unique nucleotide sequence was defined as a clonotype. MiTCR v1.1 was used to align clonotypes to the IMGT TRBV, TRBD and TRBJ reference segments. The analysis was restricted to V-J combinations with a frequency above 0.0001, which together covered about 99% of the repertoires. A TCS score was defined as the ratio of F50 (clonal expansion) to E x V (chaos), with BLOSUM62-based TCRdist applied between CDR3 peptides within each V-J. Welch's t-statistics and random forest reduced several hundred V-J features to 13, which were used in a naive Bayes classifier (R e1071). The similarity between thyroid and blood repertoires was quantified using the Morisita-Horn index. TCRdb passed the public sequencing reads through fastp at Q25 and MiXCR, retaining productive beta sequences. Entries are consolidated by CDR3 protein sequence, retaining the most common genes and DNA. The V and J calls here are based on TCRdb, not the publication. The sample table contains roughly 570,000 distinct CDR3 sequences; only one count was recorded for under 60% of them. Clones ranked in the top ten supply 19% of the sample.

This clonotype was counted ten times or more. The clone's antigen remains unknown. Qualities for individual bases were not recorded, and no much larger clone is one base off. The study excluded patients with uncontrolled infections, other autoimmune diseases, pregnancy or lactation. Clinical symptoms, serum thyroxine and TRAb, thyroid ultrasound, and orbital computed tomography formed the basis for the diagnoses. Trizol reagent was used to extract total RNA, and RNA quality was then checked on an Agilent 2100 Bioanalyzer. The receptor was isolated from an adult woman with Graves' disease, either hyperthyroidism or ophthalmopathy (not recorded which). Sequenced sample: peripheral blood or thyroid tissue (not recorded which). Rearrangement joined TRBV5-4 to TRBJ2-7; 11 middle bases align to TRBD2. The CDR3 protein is CASSLAGGHSYEQYF. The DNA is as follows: TGTGCCAGCAGTCTAGCGGGAGGCCACTCCTACGAGCAGTACTTC. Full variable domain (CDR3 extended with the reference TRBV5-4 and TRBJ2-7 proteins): ETGVTQSPTHLIKTRGQQVTLRCSSQSGHNTVSWYQQALGQGPQFIFQYYREEENGRGNFPPRFSGLQFPNYSSELNVNALELDDSALYLCASSLAGGHSYEQYFGPGTRLTVT.